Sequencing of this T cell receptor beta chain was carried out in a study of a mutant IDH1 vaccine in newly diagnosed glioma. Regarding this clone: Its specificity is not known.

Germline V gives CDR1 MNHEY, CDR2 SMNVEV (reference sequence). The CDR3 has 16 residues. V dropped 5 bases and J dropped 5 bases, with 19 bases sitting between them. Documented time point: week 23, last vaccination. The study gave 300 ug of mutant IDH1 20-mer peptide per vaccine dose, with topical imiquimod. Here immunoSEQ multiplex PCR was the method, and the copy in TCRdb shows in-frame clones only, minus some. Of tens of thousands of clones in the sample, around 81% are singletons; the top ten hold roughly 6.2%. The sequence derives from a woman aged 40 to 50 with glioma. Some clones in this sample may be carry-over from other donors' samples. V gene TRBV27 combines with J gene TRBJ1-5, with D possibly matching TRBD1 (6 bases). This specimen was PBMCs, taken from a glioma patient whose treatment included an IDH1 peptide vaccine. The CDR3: CASSPRGTLNDQPQHF. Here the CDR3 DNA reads TGTGCCAGCAGTCCCCGAGGGACATTAAATGATCAGCCCCAGCATTTT.